The 8 T cell receptor beta chains in this list originate from one sample, sequenced in a study of OX40 agonist ivuxolimab in advanced cancers. Repertoires were generated with immunoSEQ multiplex PCR, while TCRdb's copy carries only in-frame clones and drops some. The repertoire holds roughly 71,000 clones, with around 88% as singletons. Sequenced here: CD4+ or CD8+ T cells sorted from blood, sampled in a trial of the OX40 agonist ivuxolimab. The receptor set was obtained from an adult with an advanced solid tumor such as melanoma, head and neck, liver or kidney cancer.

This clone has just a few counts. The CDR3 sequence is CASSLAETEAFF. The CDR3 DNA follows: TGTGCCAGCAGCTTAGCTGAGACTGAAGCTTTCTTT. This chain uses TRBV11-2 with TRBJ1-1; unclear D gene. V was clipped by 1 base and J by 5 bases, with 5 bases between them. Germline V lookup: CDR1 SGHAT, CDR2 FQNNGV. The CDR3 extends over 12 amino acids.

The chain employs TRBV10-3 and TRBJ2-2, with D possibly being TRBD1 (6 bases). The V and J ends lost 5 bases and 3 bases respectively, with 7 bases between them. The CDR3 covers 13 residues. CDR1 and CDR2 from the germline V gene are ENHRY and SYGVKD. The CDR3 reads CAISTGYTGELFF. In nucleotides, the CDR3 is TGTGCCATCAGTACAGGGTACACCGGGGAGCTGTTTTTT.

This rearrangement joins TRBV5-1 to TRBJ1-6; weak D call: TRBD1 (6 bases). Trimming left V 4 bases short and J 0 bases short, with 20 bases between. CDR3 length: 19 amino acids. Germline V gene lookup returns CDR1 SGHRS and CDR2 YFSETQ. CDR3 DNA sequence: TGCGCCAGCAGCCCTGGACAGCAGGGGCCAAGCTCCTATAATTCACCCCTCCACTTT. Its protein is CASSPGQQGPSSYNSPLHF.

This CDR3 is CASSEGGSYNQPQHF. The CDR3, as DNA: TGTGCCAGCAGTGAAGGGGGGTCTTACAATCAGCCCCAGCATTTT. The V and J genes are TRBV6-1 and TRBJ1-5; D perhaps matches TRBD1 (5 bases). V lost 1 base to trimming and J lost 3 bases, with 10 bases between them. CDR3 length: 15 residues. The V gene's germline CDR1 is MNHNS and CDR2 SASEGT.

The J gene is TRBJ2-7, the V gene TRBV18; D is possibly TRBD1 (6 bases). The V and J ends lost 1 base and 1 base respectively, with 11 bases between them. Germline V gene lookup returns CDR1 KGHSH and CDR2 LQKENI. This CDR3 has 15 amino acids. CDR3 in amino acids: CASSPQGVLSYEQYF. CDR3 in DNA: TGTGCCAGCTCACCACAGGGGGTCCTTTCCTACGAGCAGTACTTC.

The chain joins TRBV4-1 to TRBJ2-3; no reliable D call. Germline lookup yields CDR1 MGHRA and CDR2 YSYEKL. Trimming pared 4 bases from V and 3 bases from J, leaving 11 bases between. This CDR3 is built from 14 residues. In DNA form, the CDR3 reads TGCGCCAGCAGCCCCCGTTCGATGACAGATACGCAGTATTTT. Its protein is CASSPRSMTDTQYF.

The rearrangement uses TRBV6-1 and TRBJ1-2; TRBD1 aligns across 7 bases. Trimming cost V 2 bases and J 7 bases; bases outside gene matches: 7. The CDR3 is 14 amino acids. Germline V gene lookup returns CDR1 MNHNS and CDR2 SASEGT. The CDR3 region has the DNA TGTGCCAGCAGTGAAAGGGGGACAGTTTTTGGCTACACCTTC. Its protein product is CASSERGTVFGYTF.

The chain uses TRBV28 and TRBJ2-6, with D perhaps given as TRBD1 or TRBD2 (5 bases each). V was clipped by 3 bases and J by 0 bases, with 12 bases between them. CDR1 and CDR2 from the germline V gene are MDHEN and SYDVKM. The CDR3 totals 17 residues. This CDR3 reads CASSLQGAPSGANVLTF. The CDR3 nucleotides read TGTGCCAGCAGTTTGCAGGGAGCCCCCTCTGGGGCCAACGTCCTGACTTTC.